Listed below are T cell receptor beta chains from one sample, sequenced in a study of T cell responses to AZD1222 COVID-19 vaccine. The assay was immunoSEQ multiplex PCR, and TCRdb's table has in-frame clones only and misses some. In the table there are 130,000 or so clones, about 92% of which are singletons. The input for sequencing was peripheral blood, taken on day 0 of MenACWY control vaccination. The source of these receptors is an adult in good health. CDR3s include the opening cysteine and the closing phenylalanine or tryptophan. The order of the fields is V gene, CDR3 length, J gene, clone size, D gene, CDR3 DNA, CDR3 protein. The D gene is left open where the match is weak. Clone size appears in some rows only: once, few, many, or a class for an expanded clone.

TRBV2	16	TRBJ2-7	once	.	TGTGCCAGCAGTGAGGGCAGCCCAAATCAAAACTACGAGCAGTACTTC	CASSEGSPNQNYEQYF
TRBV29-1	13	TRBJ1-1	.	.	TGCAGCGTTGTAAAGGGCTTGAACACTGAAGCTTTCTTT	CSVVKGLNTEAFF
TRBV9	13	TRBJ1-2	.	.	TGTGCCAGCAGCCCCCGACAGAACTATGGCTACACCTTC	CASSPRQNYGYTF
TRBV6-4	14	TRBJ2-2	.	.	TGTGCCAGCAGTGCGGTACTCGACACCGGGGAGCTGTTTTTT	CASSAVLDTGELFF
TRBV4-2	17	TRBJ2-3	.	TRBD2	TGTGCCAGCAGCCAAGATTTAGGTAGCGGGGGCACAGATACGCAGTATTTT	CASSQDLGSGGTDTQYF
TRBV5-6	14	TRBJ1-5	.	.	TGTGCCAGCAGCTTGAGCTTCGGGAACGAGCCCCAGCATTTT	CASSLSFGNEPQHF
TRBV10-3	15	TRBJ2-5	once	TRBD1	TGTGCCAGCGGGGCTATCGGACAGGGGGAGGAGACCCAGTACTTC	CASGAIGQGEETQYF
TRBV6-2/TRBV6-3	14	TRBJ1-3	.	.	TGTGCCAGCAGTGCGGACATCGCTGGAAACACCATATATTTT	CASSADIAGNTIYF
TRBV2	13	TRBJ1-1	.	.	TGTGCCAGCAGTGACGGTTTGGGTTCTGAAGCTTTCTTT	CASSDGLGSEAFF
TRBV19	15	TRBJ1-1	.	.	TGTGCCAGTAGTATTGTAGGGCAGGGGAACACTGAAGCTTTCTTT	CASSIVGQGNTEAFF
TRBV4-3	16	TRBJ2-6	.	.	TGCGCCAGCAGCCAGGAAACAGGGTCTGGGGCCAACGTCCTGACTTTC	CASSQETGSGANVLTF
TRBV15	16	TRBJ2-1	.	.	TGTGCCACCAGCAGAGAGGCTAGGGACGGAAACAATGAGCAGTTCTTC	CATSREARDGNNEQFF
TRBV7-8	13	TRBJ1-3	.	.	TGTGCCAGCAGCTTCGCCGAGACAAACACCATATATTTT	CASSFAETNTIYF
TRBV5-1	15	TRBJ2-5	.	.	TGCGCCAGCAGCTTGGGGGACATACCTCTGGAAACCCAGTACTTC	CASSLGDIPLETQYF
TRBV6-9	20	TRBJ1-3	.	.	TGTGCCAGCAGTTACCTGGAACTAATATCCCCTTCTGTCACTGGAAACACCATATATTTT	CASSYLELISPSVTGNTIYF
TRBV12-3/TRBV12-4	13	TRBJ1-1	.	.	TGTGCTTCATTCCGGGGGGGGAACACTGAAGCTTTCTTT	CASFRGGNTEAFF
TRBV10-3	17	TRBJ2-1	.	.	TGTGCCATCAGTGAGTCTGGGGCAGGGAGCTCCTACAATGAGCAGTTCTTC	CAISESGAGSSYNEQFF
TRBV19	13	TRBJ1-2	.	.	TGTGCCAGTAGTACGGGCTTACGGACAGGCTACACCTTC	CASSTGLRTGYTF
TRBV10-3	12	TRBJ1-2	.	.	TGTGCCATCAGAGGGGAGCACTATGGCTACACCTTC	CAIRGEHYGYTF
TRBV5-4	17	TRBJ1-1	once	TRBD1	TGTGCCAGCAGCTTCGGGACAGGGGGCAAGTTGATCACTGAAGCTTTCTTT	CASSFGTGGKLITEAFF
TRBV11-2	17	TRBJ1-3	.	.	TGTGCCAGCAGCTCACCTTTTGGGGGGGCCGGTGAAAACACCATATATTTT	CASSSPFGGAGENTIYF
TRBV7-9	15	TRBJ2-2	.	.	TGTGCCAGCAGCAGCCTCGGGACTCGCGCCGGGGAGCTGTTTTTT	CASSSLGTRAGELFF
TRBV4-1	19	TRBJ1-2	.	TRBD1	TGCGCCAGCAGCCAAGGGGTTTTCATCGGGACAGGGGGCTCCTATGGCTACACCTTC	CASSQGVFIGTGGSYGYTF
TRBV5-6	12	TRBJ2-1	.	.	TGTGCCAGCAGCTTGGCCTCGGGTGAGCAGTTCTTC	CASSLASGEQFF
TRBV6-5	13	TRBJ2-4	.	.	TGTGCCAGCAGGCTGGGACTTAACAGTCCACAGTACTTC	CASRLGLNSPQYF
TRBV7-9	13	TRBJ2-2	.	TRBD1	TGTGCCAGCAGGACAGGGTACACCGGGGAGCTGTTTTTT	CASRTGYTGELFF
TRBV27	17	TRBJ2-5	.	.	TGTGCCAGCAGTCTTACGACAGCTGGAAGTTCGGGAGAGACCCAGTACTTC	CASSLTTAGSSGETQYF
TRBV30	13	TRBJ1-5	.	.	TGTGCCTGGACCGGGGGCGCGGATCAGCCCCAGCATTTT	CAWTGGADQPQHF
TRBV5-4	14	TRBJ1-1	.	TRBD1	TGTGCCAGCAGCGAGACAGGGGGACAGGCTGAAGCTTTCTTT	CASSETGGQAEAFF
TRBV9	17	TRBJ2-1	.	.	TGTGCCAGCAGCGTAGATCCGGGTCCGGGAGTTTACAATGAGCAGTTCTTC	CASSVDPGPGVYNEQFF
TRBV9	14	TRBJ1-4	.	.	TGTGCCAGCAGCGGTAATAGCCCTAATGAAAAACTGTTTTTT	CASSGNSPNEKLFF
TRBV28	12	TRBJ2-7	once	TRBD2	TGTGCCAGCAACAGCGGGGTTAGCGAGCAGTACTTC	CASNSGVSEQYF
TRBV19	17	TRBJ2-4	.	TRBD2	TGTGCCAGTAGTATAGATCCCCCGGCGGGGGTCAAAAACATTCAGTACTTC	CASSIDPPAGVKNIQYF
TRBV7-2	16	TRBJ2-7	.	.	TGTGCCAGCAGCCAGCGTATCGGGGGAGTCCCCTACGAGCAGTACTTC	CASSQRIGGVPYEQYF
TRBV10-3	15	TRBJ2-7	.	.	TGTGCCATCAGCTCGGGTAGAAGCCCTACTTTCGAGCAGTACTTC	CAISSGRSPTFEQYF
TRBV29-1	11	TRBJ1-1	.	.	TGCAGCGTTTTTGTGGGGTTTTCAGCTTTCTTT	CSVFVGFSAFF
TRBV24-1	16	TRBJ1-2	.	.	TGTGCCACCAGTGATCTGACCCCAGGGGACTGGTATGGCTACACCTTC	CATSDLTPGDWYGYTF
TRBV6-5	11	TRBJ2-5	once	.	TGTGCCAGCAGTCGAGGAGAGACCCAGTACTTC	CASSRGETQYF
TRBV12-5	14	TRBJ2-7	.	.	TGTGCTAGTAGGGAGCAACCCATATCCCACGAGCAGTACTTC	CASREQPISHEQYF
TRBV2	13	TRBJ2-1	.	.	TGTGCCAGCAGTGGCGAGGGTGCGGGTGAGCAGTTCTTC	CASSGEGAGEQFF
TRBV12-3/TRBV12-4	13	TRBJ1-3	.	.	TGTGCCAGCAGTTTTAGGGACGGAAACACCATATATTTT	CASSFRDGNTIYF
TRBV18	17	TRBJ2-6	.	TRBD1	TGTGCCAGCTCAACGGGACAGGGGGCGATTGGGGCCAACGTCCTGACTTTC	CASSTGQGAIGANVLTF
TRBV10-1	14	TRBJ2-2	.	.	TGCGCCAGCAGTGTGACAGTCGACACCGGGGAGCTGTTTTTT	CASSVTVDTGELFF
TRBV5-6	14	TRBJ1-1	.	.	TGTGCCAGCAGCTTGATGGGGGTGAACACTGAAGCTTTCTTT	CASSLMGVNTEAFF
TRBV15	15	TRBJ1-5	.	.	TGTGCCACCAGCAGAGGTGGTAGGGGAGATCAGCCCCAGCATTTT	CATSRGGRGDQPQHF
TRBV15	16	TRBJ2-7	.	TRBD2	TGTGCCACCAGCAGCACCGTAGCGGGTAGTTCCTACGAGCAGTACTTC	CATSSTVAGSSYEQYF